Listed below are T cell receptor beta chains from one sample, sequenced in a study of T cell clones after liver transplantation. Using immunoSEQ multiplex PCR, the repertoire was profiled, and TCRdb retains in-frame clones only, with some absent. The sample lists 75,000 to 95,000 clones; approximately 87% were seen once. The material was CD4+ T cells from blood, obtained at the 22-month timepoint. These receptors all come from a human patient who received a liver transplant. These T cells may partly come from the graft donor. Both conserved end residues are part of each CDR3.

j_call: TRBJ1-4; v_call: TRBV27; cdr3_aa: CASSFGQGGKLFF
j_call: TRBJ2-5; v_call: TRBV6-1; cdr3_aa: CASSEDRFDRGQETQYF
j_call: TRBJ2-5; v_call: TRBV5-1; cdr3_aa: CASSLEQETQYF
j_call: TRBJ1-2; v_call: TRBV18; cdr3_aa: CASSLDSPNYGYTF
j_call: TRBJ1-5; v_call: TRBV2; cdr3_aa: CASSEPGFNPHF
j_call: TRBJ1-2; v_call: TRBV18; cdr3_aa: CASSPPSLVGTGRGYTF
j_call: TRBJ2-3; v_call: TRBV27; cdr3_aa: CASTPLGTGGTDTQYF
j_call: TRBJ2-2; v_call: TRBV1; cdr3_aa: CTSSPPFPGREGELFF
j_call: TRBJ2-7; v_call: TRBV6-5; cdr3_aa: CASSKPGFPYEQYF
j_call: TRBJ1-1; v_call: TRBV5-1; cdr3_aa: CASSSRQGMNTEAFF
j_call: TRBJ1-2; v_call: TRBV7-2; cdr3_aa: CASSLIAGSIYGYTF
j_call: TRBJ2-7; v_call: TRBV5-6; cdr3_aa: CASSLLDSRTWEQYF
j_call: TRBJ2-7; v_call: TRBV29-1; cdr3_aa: CSVATSGTHEQYF
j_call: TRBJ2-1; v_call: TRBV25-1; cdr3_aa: CASSEGGGSYNEQFF
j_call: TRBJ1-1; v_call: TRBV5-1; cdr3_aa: CASSQMQGGNTEAFF
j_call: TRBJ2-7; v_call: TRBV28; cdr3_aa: CASSPAYEQYF
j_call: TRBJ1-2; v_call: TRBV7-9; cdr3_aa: CASSEFGGLYGYTF
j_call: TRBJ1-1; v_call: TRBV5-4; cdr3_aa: CASSLDPRGEVEAFF
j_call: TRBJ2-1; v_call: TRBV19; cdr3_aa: CASSSGSHTEQFF
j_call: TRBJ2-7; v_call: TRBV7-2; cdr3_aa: CASSLGGQGGLYEQYF
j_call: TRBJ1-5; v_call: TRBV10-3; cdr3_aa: CAISEKGQGLQPQHF
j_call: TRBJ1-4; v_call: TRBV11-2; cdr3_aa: CASTPRGTGEEKLFF
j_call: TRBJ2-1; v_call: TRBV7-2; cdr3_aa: CASSLAPGLAGGRARNEQFF
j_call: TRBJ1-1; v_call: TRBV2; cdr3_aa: CASVTDRGNTEAFF
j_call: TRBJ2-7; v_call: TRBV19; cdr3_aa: CASRRDHRGLSYEQYF
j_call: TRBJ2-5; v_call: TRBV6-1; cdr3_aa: CASSEFQQETQYF
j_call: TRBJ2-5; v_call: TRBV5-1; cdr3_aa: CASSLVGMQETQYF
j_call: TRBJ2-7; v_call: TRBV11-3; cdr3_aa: CASSLDRGSSYEQYF
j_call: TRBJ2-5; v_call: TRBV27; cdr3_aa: CASREEETQYF
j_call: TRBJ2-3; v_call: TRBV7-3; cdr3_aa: CASSSGPNTQYF
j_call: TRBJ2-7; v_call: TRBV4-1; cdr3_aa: CASSQDTGGNYEQYF
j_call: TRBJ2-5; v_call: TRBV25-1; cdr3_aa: CASSAPGSRRETQYF
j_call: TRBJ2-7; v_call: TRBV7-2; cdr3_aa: CASSLRGPGTSGGYYEQYF
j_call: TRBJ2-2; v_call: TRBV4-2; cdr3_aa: CASSHVGGGPNTGELFF